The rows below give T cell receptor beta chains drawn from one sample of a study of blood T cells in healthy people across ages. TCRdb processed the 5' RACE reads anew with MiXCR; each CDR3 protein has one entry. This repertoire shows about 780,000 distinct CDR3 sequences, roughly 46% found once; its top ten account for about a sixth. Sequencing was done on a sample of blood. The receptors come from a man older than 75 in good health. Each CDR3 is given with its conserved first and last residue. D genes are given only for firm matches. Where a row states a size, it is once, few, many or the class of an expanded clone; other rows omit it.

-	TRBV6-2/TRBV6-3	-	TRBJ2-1	TGTGCCAGCAGTTACCCTAGCGCAGGGGGTAATGAGCAGTTCTTC	CASSYPSAGGNEQFF
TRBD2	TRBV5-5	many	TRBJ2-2	TGTGCCAGCAGCTTGGGGGTAGCGGGAGTCACCGGGGAGCTGTTTTTT	CASSLGVAGVTGELFF
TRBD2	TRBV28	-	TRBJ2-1	TGTGCCAGCACGCGAGCGGGGTCCTACAATGAGCAGTTCTTC	CASTRAGSYNEQFF
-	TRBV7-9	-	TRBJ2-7	TGTGCCAGCAGCTTACCAGGGCTAAACGAGCAGTACTTC	CASSLPGLNEQYF
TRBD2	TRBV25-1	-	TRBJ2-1	TGTGCCAGCAGTGACGGGACTAGCGGCTACGAGCAGTTCTTC	CASSDGTSGYEQFF
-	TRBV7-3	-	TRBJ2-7	TGTGCCAGCAGCCCCAAGGTGTTGGGTGAGCAGTACTTC	CASSPKVLGEQYF
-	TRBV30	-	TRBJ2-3	TGTGCCCCCCCCACCGGACAGTACACAGATACGCAGTATTTT	CAPPTGQYTDTQYF
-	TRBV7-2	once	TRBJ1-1	TGTGCCAGCAGCCCCGGGGGGACATTGAACACTGAAGCTTTCTTT	CASSPGGTLNTEAFF
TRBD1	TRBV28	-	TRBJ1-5	TGTGCCACCACGACAGGGGCGGGCAATCAGCCCCAGCATTTT	CATTTGAGNQPQHF
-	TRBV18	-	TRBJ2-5	TGTGCCAGCTCTTGCGACGTTCAAGAGACCCAGTACTTC	CASSCDVQETQYF
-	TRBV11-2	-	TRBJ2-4	TGTGCCAGCAGCCCCTCCAGGGCAGTTAACCCAAATTGGAACATTCAGTACTTC	CASSPSRAVNPNWNIQYF
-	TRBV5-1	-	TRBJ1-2	TGCGCCAGCAGCTCGGAAGGCTATGGCTACACCTTC	CASSSEGYGYTF
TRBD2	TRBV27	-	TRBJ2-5	TGTGCCAGCAGCCCCGGGACTAGCGGATCGTACCAAGAGACCCAGTACTTC	CASSPGTSGSYQETQYF
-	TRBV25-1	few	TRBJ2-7	TGTGCCAGCAGTGATATCTCCTACGAGCAGTACTTC	CASSDISYEQYF
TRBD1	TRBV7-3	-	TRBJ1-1	TGTGCCAGCAGCTTACGGGCAGGGGGCACTGAAGCTTTCTTT	CASSLRAGGTEAFF
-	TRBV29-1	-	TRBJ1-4	TGCAGCGTGGGGGGGGAGGCTAATGAAAAACTGTTTTTT	CSVGGEANEKLFF
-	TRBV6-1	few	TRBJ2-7	TGTGCCAGCAGTGGCGAACGGGACACAGAGCAGTACTTC	CASSGERDTEQYF
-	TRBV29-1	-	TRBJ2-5	TGCAGCGTTCTGAGGGTAGATTACCAAGAGACCCAGTACTTC	CSVLRVDYQETQYF
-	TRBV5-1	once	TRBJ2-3	TGCGCCGGCAGCTTGCCGGGAGTCGGCACAGATACGCAGTATTTT	CAGSLPGVGTDTQYF
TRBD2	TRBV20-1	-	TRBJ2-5	TGCAGTGTCTCCATCGGGACTAGCGGGGCTCAAGAGACCCAGTACTTC	CSVSIGTSGAQETQYF
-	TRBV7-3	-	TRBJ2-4	TGTGCCAGCAGCTTAACGGGAACGAACATTCAGTACTTC	CASSLTGTNIQYF
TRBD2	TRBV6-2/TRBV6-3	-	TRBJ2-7	TGTGCCAGCAGGGACGGGGGGGCGCCTTTGCACAATGAGCAGTACTTC	CASRDGGAPLHNEQYF
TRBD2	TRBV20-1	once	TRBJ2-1	TGCAGTGCAAAGCGGTCTAGCGGGGGGAAGGATGAGCAGTTCTTC	CSAKRSSGGKDEQFF
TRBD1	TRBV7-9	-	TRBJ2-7	TGTACCAGCAGCCTGACAGGGTTCGAGCAGTACTTC	CTSSLTGFEQYF
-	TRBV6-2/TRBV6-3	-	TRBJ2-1	TGTGCCAGCAGTTACCAGACAGAATACAATGAGCAGTTCTTC	CASSYQTEYNEQFF
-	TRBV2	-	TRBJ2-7	TGTGCCAGCAGGATCGGACAGCTTTTATCCTACGAGCAGTACTTC	CASRIGQLLSYEQYF
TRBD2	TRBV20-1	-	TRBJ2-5	TGCAGTGCTCCGCGGCCACTAGCGGGAAACGATGAGCAGTACTTC	CSAPRPLAGNDEQYF
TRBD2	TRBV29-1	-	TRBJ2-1	TGCAGCGCCGAGCGGGAAAGAGATGAGCAGTTCTTC	CSAERERDEQFF
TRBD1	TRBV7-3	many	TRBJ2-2	TGTGCCAGCAGCCCGGGACAGGCGATCGGGGAGCTGTTTTTT	CASSPGQAIGELFF